This TCR beta chain was obtained from a study of T cells in Graves' hyperthyroidism and ophthalmopathy. As for the study in general: The initial diagnosis was the point when peripheral blood was collected, ahead of any treatment.

Authors of the study amplified TCR beta CDR3 regions from RNA transcripts. The study used the HTBI primer set for a first-round RT-PCR of the TCR CDR3. TCRdb analysed the multiplex PCR reads with MiXCR anew, one entry per CDR3 protein. The sample lists 640,000 or so distinct CDR3 sequences; roughly 14% were seen once. Study-wide findings and caveats: The model foresaw ophthalmopathy a median roughly 6.6 months prior to onset. Using 13 V-J features, a model discriminated ophthalmopathy from stable hyperthyroidism. Most clonotypes expanded in the thyroid (above 0.001) were also present in blood.

A note on this clonotype: Its specificity is not known.

The receptor's source is a middle-aged woman with Graves' ophthalmopathy. The sequencing sample was made of blood.

The CDR3 DNA sequence: TGTGCCAGCAGTTACGGACGGGTGGGGTTCGGCGAGCAGTACTTC. It translates to CASSYGRVGFGEQYF. The rearrangement joins TRBV6-2 or TRBV6-3 to TRBJ2-7; no clear D. This CDR3 is built from 15 residues. The germline V gene has CDR1 MNHEY and CDR2 SVGEGT. V was pared by 2 bases and J by 6 bases, with 17 bases between.